A few counts support the clone carrying this TCR beta chain. Antigen: not known. This entry is derived from a study of response to subunit inactivated influenza vaccine. Findings and caveats of the study: Authors suggested each seasonal flu vaccination may recruit only limited numbers of new T cells.

TCRdb re-called the RT-PCR reads through MiXCR, storing one row per CDR3 protein. This sample yields around 530,000 distinct CDR3 sequences, of which approximately 17% are seen a single time; less than 4% belongs to the top ten. Trimming removed 3 bases at V and 7 bases at J, with 7 bases between. CDR1 and CDR2 from the germline V gene are ENHRY and SYGVKD. The CDR3 runs 12 residues. Sample: CD4+ T cells sorted from PBMCs, taken around 2 years after vaccination. The V call is TRBV10-3, the J call TRBJ2-1, with unresolved D. This receptor was taken from a man between 50 and 70 years old who received an inactivated influenza vaccine. CDR3 bases: TGTGCCATCAGTGAAGGGCGGAATGAGCAGTTCTTC. Translating gives CAISEGRNEQFF.